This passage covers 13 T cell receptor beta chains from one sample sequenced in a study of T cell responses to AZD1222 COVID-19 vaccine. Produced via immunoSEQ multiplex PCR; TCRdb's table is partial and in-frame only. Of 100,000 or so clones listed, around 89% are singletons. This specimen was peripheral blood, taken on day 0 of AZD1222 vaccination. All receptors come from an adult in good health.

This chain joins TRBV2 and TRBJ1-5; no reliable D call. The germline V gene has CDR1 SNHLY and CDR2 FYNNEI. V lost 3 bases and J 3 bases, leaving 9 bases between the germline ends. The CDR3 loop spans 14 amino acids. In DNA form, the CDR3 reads TGTGCCAGCAGTGAGATCACGACCAATCAGCCCCAGCATTTT. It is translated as CASSEITTNQPQHF.

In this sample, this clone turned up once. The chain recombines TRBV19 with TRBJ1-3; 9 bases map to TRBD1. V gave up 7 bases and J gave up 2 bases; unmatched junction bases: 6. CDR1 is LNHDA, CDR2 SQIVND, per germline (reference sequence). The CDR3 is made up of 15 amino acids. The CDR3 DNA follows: TGTGCCAGTACGGGGGACAGGGCCCCTGGAAACACCATATATTTT. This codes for CASTGDRAPGNTIYF.

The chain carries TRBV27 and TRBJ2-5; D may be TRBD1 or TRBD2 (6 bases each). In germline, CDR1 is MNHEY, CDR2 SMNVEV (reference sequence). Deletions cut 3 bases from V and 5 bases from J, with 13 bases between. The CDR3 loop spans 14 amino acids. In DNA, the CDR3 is TGTGCCAGCAGTTTCAGGTTAGGGGGGGAGACCCAGTACTTC. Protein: CASSFRLGGETQYF.

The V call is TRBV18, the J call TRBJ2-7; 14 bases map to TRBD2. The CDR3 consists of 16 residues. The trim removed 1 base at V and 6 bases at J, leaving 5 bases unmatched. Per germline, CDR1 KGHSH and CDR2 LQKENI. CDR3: CASSPRTGLAGVEQYF. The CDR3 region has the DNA TGTGCCAGCTCACCACGAACGGGACTAGCGGGAGTCGAGCAGTACTTC.

CDR3: CSVDLGWDGYTF. The CDR3 DNA sequence: TGCAGCGTTGATTTGGGATGGGATGGCTACACCTTC. This chain links TRBV29-1 with TRBJ1-2; D gene unclear. Per germline, CDR1 SQVTM and CDR2 ANQGSEA. V gave up 3 bases and J gave up 6 bases, with 11 bases separating them. The CDR3 spans 12 residues.

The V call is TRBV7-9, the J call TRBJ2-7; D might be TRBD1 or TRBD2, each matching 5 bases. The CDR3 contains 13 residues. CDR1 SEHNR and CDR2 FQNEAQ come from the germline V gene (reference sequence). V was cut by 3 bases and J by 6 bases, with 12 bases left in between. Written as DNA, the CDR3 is TGTGCCAGCAGCTTCGTTGGGGGAAGCGAGCAGTACTTC. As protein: CASSFVGGSEQYF.

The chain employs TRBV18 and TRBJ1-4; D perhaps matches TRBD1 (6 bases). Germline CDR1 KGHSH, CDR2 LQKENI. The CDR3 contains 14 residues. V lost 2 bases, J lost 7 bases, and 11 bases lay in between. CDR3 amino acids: CASSPAGALEKLFF. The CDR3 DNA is TGTGCCAGCTCACCAGCGGGGGCGCTTGAAAAACTGTTTTTT.

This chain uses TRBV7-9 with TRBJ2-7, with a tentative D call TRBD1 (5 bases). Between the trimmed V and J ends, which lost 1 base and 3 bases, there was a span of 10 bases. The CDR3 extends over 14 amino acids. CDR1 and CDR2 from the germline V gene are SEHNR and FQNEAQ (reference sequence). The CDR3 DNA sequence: TGTGCCAGCAGCTTAGGACAGTACCTCTACGAGCAGTACTTC. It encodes CASSLGQYLYEQYF.

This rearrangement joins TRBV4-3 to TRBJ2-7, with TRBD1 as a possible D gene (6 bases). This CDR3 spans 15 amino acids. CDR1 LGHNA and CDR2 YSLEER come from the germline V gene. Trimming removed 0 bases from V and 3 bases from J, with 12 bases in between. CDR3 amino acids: CASSQDQGSRYEQYF. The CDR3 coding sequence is TGCGCCAGCAGCCAAGACCAGGGGTCCCGCTACGAGCAGTACTTC.

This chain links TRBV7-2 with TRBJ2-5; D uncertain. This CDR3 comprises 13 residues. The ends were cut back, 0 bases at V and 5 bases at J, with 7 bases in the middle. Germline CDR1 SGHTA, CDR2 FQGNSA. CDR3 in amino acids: CASSLALRETQYF. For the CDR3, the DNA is TGTGCCAGCAGCTTAGCCCTTCGGGAGACCCAGTACTTC.

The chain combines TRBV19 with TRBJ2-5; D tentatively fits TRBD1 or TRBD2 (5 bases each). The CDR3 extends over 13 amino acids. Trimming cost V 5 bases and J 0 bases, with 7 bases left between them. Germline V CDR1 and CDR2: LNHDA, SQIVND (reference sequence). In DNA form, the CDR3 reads TGTGCCAGTAGTGGGACCTACCAAGAGACCCAGTACTTC. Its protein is CASSGTYQETQYF.

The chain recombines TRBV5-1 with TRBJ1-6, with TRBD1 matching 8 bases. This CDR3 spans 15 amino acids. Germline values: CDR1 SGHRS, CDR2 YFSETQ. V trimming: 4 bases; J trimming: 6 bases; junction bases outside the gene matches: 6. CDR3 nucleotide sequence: TGCGCCAGCAGCAGTGGACAGGGCGTTAATTCACCCCTCCACTTT. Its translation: CASSSGQGVNSPLHF.

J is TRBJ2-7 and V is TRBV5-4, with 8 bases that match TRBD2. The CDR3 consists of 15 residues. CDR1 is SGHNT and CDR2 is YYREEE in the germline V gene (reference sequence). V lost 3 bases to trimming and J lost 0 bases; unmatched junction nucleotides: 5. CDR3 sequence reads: CASSSGGRSSYEQYF. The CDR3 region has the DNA TGTGCCAGCAGCTCGGGGGGGAGGAGCTCCTACGAGCAGTACTTC.